The 6 T cell receptor beta chains below come from one sample, sequenced in a study of shared clonotypes between healthy human individuals (dated by TCRdb to about 2020). The library was produced with the immunoSEQ multiplex PCR assay. TCRdb mirrors the immuneACCESS table, restricted to in-frame sequences. Some clones are absent from its copies; in checked studies, under half trace to an unresolved V gene, and the reason for the others is unknown. The sample table holds about 1 million clones, of which around four fifths were seen once. The top ten clonotypes cover 1.4% of the sample. The sequenced sample was memory CD4+ T cells sorted from blood. The cell subset or site tag for this specimen amounts to: CD45RA-negative fraction. The receptors were gathered from a man aged 18-30 years in good health.

This clone was counted at least ten times. The rearrangement uses TRBV5-4 and TRBJ2-7; TRBD2 matches 10 bases. Looked up from germline, CDR1 is SGHNT and CDR2 is YYREEE (reference sequence). Trimming at V came to 7 bases and at J to 2 bases, leaving 6 bases not matched to a gene. CDR3 size: 14 residues. The CDR3: CASLRAGGPYEQYF. The CDR3 bases are TGTGCCAGCCTCCGAGCGGGAGGGCCCTACGAGCAGTACTTC.

V is TRBV7-2 and J is TRBJ2-1, with 7 bases identical to TRBD2. The V gene's germline CDR1 is SGHTA and CDR2 FQGNSA. Trimming took 5 bases from V and 6 from J; bases not matched to a gene: 10. CDR3 length: 15 residues. The CDR3 nucleotides are TGTGCCAGCAGCCCCCTATGGACTAGAGGCAATGAGCAGTTCTTC. Its translation is CASSPLWTRGNEQFF.

The chain has TRBV5-4 and TRBJ2-2; D uncertain. This CDR3 region has 12 residues. Trimming shortened V by 5 bases and J by 8 bases, and 10 bases separated the two germline ends. Germline V gene lookup returns CDR1 SGHNT and CDR2 YYREEE (reference sequence). CDR3 loop: CASSLDRGELFF. The CDR3, as DNA: TGTGCCAGCAGTTTAGACCGGGGGGAGCTGTTTTTT.

The rearrangement joins TRBV5-1 to TRBJ2-7, with D unclear. This CDR3 is built from 15 residues. V lost 2 bases, J lost 2 bases, and 14 bases lay in between. Germline V gene sequence: CDR1 SGHRS, CDR2 YFSETQ. The CDR3 is CASSFGLFTPYEQYF. As DNA, the CDR3 is TGCGCCAGCAGCTTTGGTCTATTTACCCCCTACGAGCAGTACTTC.

The chain recombines TRBV9 with TRBJ2-2; D is tentatively TRBD1 or TRBD2 (6 bases each). CDR3 length equals 16 residues. The V end lost 0 bases, the J end lost 8 bases, and 17 bases lay between the germline ends. The germline V gene has CDR1 SGDLS and CDR2 YYNGEE. Here the CDR3 reads CASSVVPPGASGELFF. CDR3 DNA sequence: TGTGCCAGCAGCGTAGTCCCCCCGGGGGCGTCTGGGGAGCTGTTTTTT.

The sample holds one count of this clone. The gene calls are TRBV5-1 and TRBJ1-5; D gene uncertain. CDR3 length: 15 residues. The V and J ends lost 0 bases and 3 bases respectively, with 10 bases between them. The V gene's germline CDR1 is SGHRS and CDR2 YFSETQ. CDR3 region: CASSLAGLYNQPQHF. CDR3 DNA: TGCGCCAGCAGCTTGGCCGGTCTTTACAATCAGCCCCAGCATTTT.